This record looks at one TCR beta chain sequence and its context. Germline loops: CDR1 MNHEY, CDR2 SVGAGI. Trimming pared 0 bases from V and 10 bases from J, leaving 16 bases between. This CDR3 comprises 15 residues. The data originate from a study of shared clonotypes between healthy human individuals. The wider study: Per-donor plates numbered three CD4 naive, three CD4 memory, two CD8 naive and one CD8 memory.

Clones were sequenced by immunoSEQ multiplex PCR, and TCRdb holds only the in-frame ones, with some missing. Of some 2,100,000 clones in the sample, nearly 97% were seen once. The chain employs TRBV6-5 and TRBJ1-3, with D possibly being TRBD1 (5 bases). The source material was naive CD4+ T cells sorted from blood. Subset meaning: CD45RA+ positively selected. The receptor comes from a man younger than 35 in good health. CDR3 sequence: CASSYSRQHSVTIYF. CDR3 in DNA: TGTGCCAGCAGTTACTCGCGACAGCACTCTGTAACCATATATTTT.